This T cell receptor beta chain appears in the sequencing data of a study of breast tumors, draining lymph nodes, adjacent tissues. General observations from the study: Most tumor T cells seemingly derive from lymph node, then expand in tumor. The lymph node origin of tumor T cells was framed as consistent with a hypothesis, not demonstrated. Compared with lymph nodes, tumors were less diverse; compared with nontumor tissue, more.

This clonotype is labeled as medium-sized (0.01 to 0.1%). Its antigen remains unknown. Via MiXCR, TCRdb re-called the multiplex PCR reads, giving one row per CDR3 protein. In the table there are about 24,000 distinct CDR3 sequences, approximately 70% of which are singletons. This CDR3 has 15 amino acids. Germline CDR1 is SGHAT and CDR2 is FQNNGV. The V gene lost 3 bases and the J gene lost 3 bases, with 13 bases spanning the gap. The sequencing input was tumor-adjacent breast tissue. J is TRBJ2-3 and V is TRBV11-2; D remains ambiguous. The source of this sequence is a female donor with breast cancer. Some clones in this sample may be carry-over from other donors' samples. CDR3 DNA: TGTGCCAGCAGCTTGAGGCCCTCAACAACAGATACGCAGTATTTT. It is translated as CASSLRPSTTDTQYF. Full variable domain (rest looked up from reference TRBV11-2 and TRBJ2-3): EAGVAQSPRYKIIEKRQSVAFWCNPISGHATLYWYQQILGQGPKLLIQFQNNGVVDDSQLPKDRFSAERLKGVDSTLKIQPAKLEDSAVYLCASSLRPSTTDTQYFGPGTRLTVL.